This TCR beta chain was identified during a study of blood T cell repertoires in COVID-19. About the study: From the United States, Italy and Spain came samples of acute and convalescent COVID-19. T cells, B-cell-depleted T cells, or PBMCs provided the cDNA or gDNA that served as material.

V gave up 2 bases and J gave up 1 base; unmatched junction bases: 3. This CDR3 is built from 16 residues. CDR1 is SNHLY, CDR2 FYNNEI, per germline. As originally analysed: Estimates of nucleated cell counts were drawn from the amplification of reference gene primers. Some clones are missing from TCRdb's copy, which holds only in-frame ones; the method was immunoSEQ multiplex PCR. V and J calls and clone size follow that table, whereas D and trimming were derived from the DNA. The sample contains around 150,000 clones, about 83% of which appear only once. This rearrangement joins TRBV2 to TRBJ2-2, with 8 bases fitting TRBD1. Input material: peripheral blood. The clonotype originates from a man aged 45-60 years with acute or convalescent COVID-19. CDR3 in amino acids: CASSEQGARNTGELFF. DNA for the CDR3: TGTGCCAGCAGTGAACAGGGGGCCCGGAACACCGGGGAGCTGTTTTTT.